One and the same sample provided the 30 T cell receptor beta chains below, sequenced in a study of Graves' ophthalmopathy and Graves' hyperthyroidism (dated by TCRdb to between 2018 and 2020). Sequencing was performed on an Illumina HiSeq 2000. For repertoire sequencing, TCR beta CDR3 regions were amplified from RNA transcripts. The first round of RT-PCR was done with HTBI primers and the Qiagen OneStep RT-PCR kit, and was followed by a second round of multiplex PCR, then size selection and purification. Using fastp at Q25 and MiXCR, TCRdb reprocessed the public reads and kept productive beta chains. Entries that share a CDR3 protein sequence are merged under the most common genes and DNA. The sample table lists around 520,000 distinct CDR3 sequences, about 40% of them with a count of one. Jointly, the top ten make up roughly 4.5% of the sample. Input material: peripheral blood or thyroid tissue (not recorded which). These receptors all stem from an adult man with Graves' hyperthyroidism.

This clonotype was found many times. V and J are TRBV7-8 and TRBJ1-1; no definite D call. CDR1 and CDR2 (germline): SGHVS, FQNEAQ. The CDR3 contains 18 residues. Trimming shortened V by 0 bases and J by 4 bases, and 21 bases separated the two germline ends. Here the CDR3 DNA reads TGTGCCAGCAGCTTAGCGCGCTGGGAACCTCGCCCGGCCACTGAAGCTTTCTTT. As protein: CASSLARWEPRPATEAFF.

Many counts were recorded for this clonotype. The chain is built from TRBV20-1 and TRBJ1-1; possibly TRBD1 for D (6 bases). This CDR3 spans 13 amino acids. Trimming left V 7 bases short and J 1 base short, with 13 bases between. Looked up from germline, CDR1 is DFQATT and CDR2 is SNEGSKA (reference sequence). The CDR3 protein is CSVSRGPNTEAFF. The DNA of the CDR3 is TGCAGTGTAAGCAGGGGACCGAACACTGAAGCTTTCTTT.

There are many counts of this clonotype. The V and J genes are TRBV5-6 and TRBJ1-1, with D unclear. V lost 4 bases, J lost 4 bases, and 14 bases lay in between. The V gene's germline CDR1 is SGHDT and CDR2 YYEEEE. The CDR3 loop spans 14 amino acids. The CDR3 reads CASSPSRRTTEAFF. The DNA for the CDR3 is TGTGCCAGCAGCCCCAGTCGACGGACCACTGAAGCTTTCTTT.

This clonotype was counted many times. V gene TRBV10-3 combines with J gene TRBJ2-2; D perhaps matches TRBD1 (6 bases). The CDR3 spans 13 residues. Germline-derived CDR1 and CDR2 are ENHRY and SYGVKD. Trimming took off 5 bases at V and 6 bases at J, with 10 bases between the two ends. The CDR3 is CAISQQGAGELFF. The DNA for the CDR3 is TGTGCCATCAGTCAACAGGGAGCCGGGGAGCTGTTTTTT.

The chain uses TRBV29-1 and TRBJ1-2; TRBD1 matches at 8 bases. The CDR3 sequence is 11 residues long. The V gene end was trimmed by 8 bases and the J gene end by 8 bases; junction bases not matched to a gene: 7. Germline CDR1 reads SQVTM; CDR2 reads ANQGSEA. In DNA form, the CDR3 reads TGCAGCACCAACCGGGACAGGGGCTACACCTTC. Its protein product is CSTNRDRGYTF.

This clonotype was seen a few times. V is TRBV2 and J is TRBJ2-1; 7 bases line up with TRBD2. The CDR3 has 12 residues. Germline values: CDR1 SNHLY, CDR2 FYNNEI. V dropped 6 bases and J dropped 10; count of bases not matched to a gene: 6. The CDR3 sequence: CASSSGGSEQFF. CDR3 nucleotides: TGTGCCAGCAGCTCGGGGGGTTCGGAGCAGTTCTTC.

In its sample, this clonotype was seen many times. The rearrangement uses TRBV29-1 and TRBJ2-2, with D maybe TRBD2 (6 bases). Germline V CDR1 and CDR2: SQVTM, ANQGSEA. The CDR3 loop spans 12 amino acids. V was trimmed by 7 bases and J by 3 bases, leaving 9 bases between them. This CDR3 is CSDGDYTGELFF. CDR3 nucleotides: TGCAGCGATGGGGACTACACCGGGGAGCTGTTTTTT.

To note about this clonotype: A clone one base away is much larger, so this may be a read error. The rearrangement uses TRBV5-1 and TRBJ2-7, with 13 bases fitting TRBD2. The CDR3 runs 16 residues. CDR1 is SGHRS, CDR2 YFSETQ, per germline. V shed 4 bases and J 2 bases; nucleotides not matched to a gene: 6. The DNA of the CDR3 is TGCGCCAGCAGCGTGACTAGCGGGGGGAGCCCCTACGAGCAGTACTTC. This encodes CASSVTSGGSPYEQYF. Looking up the rest from reference TRBV5-1 and TRBJ2-7 gives the full variable domain: KAGVTQTPRYLIKTRGQQVTLSCSPISGHRSVSWYQQTPGQGLQFLFEYFSETQRNKGNFPGRFSGRQFSNSRSEMNVSTLELGDSALYLCASSVTSGGSPYEQYFGPGTRLTVT.

V and J are TRBV20-1 and TRBJ2-5; D possibly corresponds to TRBD1 (6 bases). CDR3 length: 15 amino acids. Trimming cost V 1 base and J 5 bases, with 17 bases left between them. Per germline, CDR1 DFQATT and CDR2 SNEGSKA (reference sequence). CDR3 protein: CSARAPAGDGETQYF. The CDR3 DNA is TGCAGTGCTAGAGCCCCGGCAGGGGACGGGGAGACCCAGTACTTC.

In this sample, this clonotype turned up many times. V is TRBV15 and J is TRBJ1-1; no clear D gene. Germline V gives CDR1 LNHNV, CDR2 YYDKDF (reference sequence). The CDR3 spans 13 residues. V dropped 7 bases and J dropped 1 base, with 10 bases sitting between them. For the CDR3, the DNA is TGTGCCACCAATTCACTCGAGAACACTGAAGCTTTCTTT. This sequence encodes CATNSLENTEAFF.

The chain recombines TRBV29-1 with TRBJ2-7; 10 nucleotides agree with TRBD2. Unmatched junction bases numbered 7, after V lost 8 bases and J lost 0 bases. CDR1 and CDR2 (germline): SQVTM, ANQGSEA. This CDR3 has 14 residues. The CDR3 DNA reads as TGCAGCTTAGATGCTAGCGGGAGCTCCTACGAGCAGTACTTC. As protein: CSLDASGSSYEQYF.

A word on this clonotype: This CDR3 is missing its conserved last phenylalanine or tryptophan, likely due to a read error. This sequence joins TRBV10-3 and TRBJ1-2; 9 bases are shared with TRBD1. Germline V gene sequence: CDR1 ENHRY, CDR2 SYGVKD. The CDR3 is made up of 15 amino acids. Germline trimming cut 10 bases from V and 4 bases from J; bases unmatched to any gene: 13. Here the CDR3 DNA reads TGTGCCACCTGGACAGGAGGGACAGGGACCTATGGCTACACCCTC. As protein: CATWTGGTGTYGYTL.

This clonotype was detected many times. The rearrangement joins TRBV3-1 to TRBJ1-6, with D tentatively TRBD1 (5 bases). Trimming removed 5 bases at V and 7 bases at J, with 15 bases between. Germline V gives CDR1 LGHDT, CDR2 YNNKEL (reference sequence). This CDR3 is 15 amino acids long. CDR3 loop: CASSTGTLRNSPLHF. As DNA, the CDR3 is TGTGCCAGCAGCACCGGGACTCTACGCAATTCACCCCTCCACTTT.

This clonotype was picked up one time. The chain uses TRBV5-1 and TRBJ2-7; TRBD1 might be the D (6 bases). CDR1 is SGHRS, CDR2 YFSETQ, per germline. The CDR3 is 13 residues long. V was shortened by 4 bases and J by 5 bases, with 13 bases between the two germline ends. DNA for the CDR3: TGCGCCAGCAGCAAGACAGGCGCGAACGAGCAGTACTTC. It codes for CASSKTGANEQYF.

The table lists this clonotype with a few counts. The rearrangement uses TRBV7-3 and TRBJ1-3; the D gene is possibly TRBD1 (6 bases). Per germline, CDR1 SGHTA and CDR2 FQGTGA. The CDR3 extends over 17 amino acids. V shed 2 bases and J shed 1 base, with 15 bases lying between them. CDR3: CASSLEFADSSGNTIYF. The CDR3 nucleotides read TGTGCCAGCAGCTTAGAATTTGCGGACAGTTCTGGAAACACCATATATTTT.

The gene calls are TRBV29-1 and TRBJ2-5; 9 bases map to TRBD1. V lost 8 bases, J lost 2 bases, and 6 bases stayed unmatched. The CDR3 length is 13 residues. Looked up from germline, CDR1 is SQVTM and CDR2 is ANQGSEA. The CDR3 DNA follows: TGCAGCTTGGGAGACAGGGGGCAAGAGACCCAGTACTTC. It specifies CSLGDRGQETQYF.

Note on this clonotype: Likely a read error: the CDR3 ends without its conserved phenylalanine or tryptophan. The DNA is omitted, as the CDR3 cannot be located on it reliably, and the CDR3 follows TCRdb's listing. The rearrangement links TRBV7-2 to TRBJ2-6; the table assigns TRBD1, which was not confirmed against the DNA. Germline V gene sequence: CDR1 SGHTA, CDR2 FQGNSA. The CDR3 comprises 9 residues, both ends counted. CDR3 loop: CASSLEGNR.

This clonotype was counted many times. J is TRBJ2-7 and V is TRBV20-1, with 9 bases matching TRBD1. Unmatched junction bases numbered 8, after V lost 5 bases and J lost 12 bases. Germline CDR1 reads DFQATT; CDR2 reads SNEGSKA (reference sequence). The CDR3 is 11 residues long. The CDR3 loop is CSAQTGGMGYF. CDR3 nucleotides: TGCAGTGCTCAAACAGGGGGCATGGGGTACTTC.

The chain joins TRBV2 to TRBJ1-3; 8 bases map to TRBD1. Trimming removed 8 bases from V and 0 bases from J; junction bases left unmatched: 6. The length of the CDR3 is 15 residues. Per the germline V gene, CDR1 is SNHLY and CDR2 is FYNNEI. The CDR3 DNA reads as TGTGCCAGCCGAATTGACAGGGGCTCTGGAAACACCATATATTTT. Translated, it gives CASRIDRGSGNTIYF.

The table lists this clonotype with a count of one. This chain joins TRBV5-1 and TRBJ1-2; TRBD1 aligns across 8 bases. CDR3 length: 15 amino acids. The junction had 9 bases not matched to a gene; V was cut back by 4 bases and J by 4 bases. Germline CDR1 and CDR2: SGHRS and YFSETQ. The CDR3 DNA follows: TGCGCCAGCAGCCGAAGGGGACAGGCGATCTATGGCTACACCTTC. It translates to CASSRRGQAIYGYTF.

This clonotype was seen a handful of times. As DNA, the CDR3 is TGTGCCAGCAGCTTGGTCTTCGGGAGGAACACTGAAGCTTTCTTT. Translating it yields CASSLVFGRNTEAFF. The chain uses TRBV5-8 and TRBJ1-1; D not resolved. Germline V gives CDR1 SGHTS, CDR2 YDEGEE. V dropped 0 bases and J dropped 1 base, with 10 bases sitting between them. This CDR3 region has 15 residues.

This clonotype was detected once. A much larger clone lies one base from this, so it may be a read error. The conserved phenylalanine or tryptophan normally closing the CDR3 is absent here, so this likely arose from a read error. This sequence joins TRBV6-5 and TRBJ2-2; 8 nucleotides align to TRBD1. The CDR3 totals 14 residues. Germline values: CDR1 MNHEY, CDR2 SVGAGI. Trimming at V came to 5 bases and at J to 7 bases, leaving 6 bases not matched to a gene. In nucleotides, the CDR3 is TGTGCCAGCAGTCCCGGGACAGGAGTCGGGGAGCTGTTTCTT. Translated: CASSPGTGVGELFL.

The chain recombines TRBV20-1 with TRBJ2-5; tentatively, D is TRBD1 (5 bases). The J call may be in error: the DNA end matches TRBJ2-1 better. The CDR3 has 14 residues. The germline V gene has CDR1 DFQATT and CDR2 SNEGSKA (reference sequence). The CDR3 is CSASTARVDNEQFF. The CDR3 region has the DNA TGCAGTGCTAGTACGGCCAGGGTGGACAATGAGCAGTTCTTC.

V usage is TRBV7-2 and J usage is TRBJ2-5, with 7 bases identical to TRBD1. In germline, CDR1 is SGHTA, CDR2 FQGNSA. Unmatched junction bases numbered 9, after V lost 5 bases and J lost 3 bases. The CDR3 loop spans 15 amino acids. CDR3: CASSQGQRIEETQYF. The CDR3, as DNA: TGTGCCAGCAGCCAGGGACAGAGAATCGAAGAGACCCAGTACTTC.

This clonotype was recorded once. Given a much more abundant clone one base away, this may be a read error. The J gene is TRBJ2-7, the V gene TRBV7-7; possible D gene TRBD2, 5 bases. CDR3 length equals 13 residues. CDR1 SSHAT and CDR2 FNYEAQ come from the germline V gene (reference sequence). This CDR3 is CASSSAANYEQYF. The CDR3 bases are TGTGCTAGCAGCTCAGCGGCAAATTACGAGCAGTACTTC.

The sample holds a few counts of this clonotype. The rearrangement links TRBV7-9 to TRBJ1-2; 7 nucleotides align to TRBD1. The CDR3 covers 16 residues. Germline values: CDR1 SEHNR, CDR2 FQNEAQ (reference sequence). The junction had 13 bases not matched to a gene; V was cut back by 5 bases and J by 4 bases. The CDR3 region is CASSRTQGGRGYGYTF. The DNA of the CDR3 is TGTGCCAGCAGCCGGACGCAGGGGGGGAGAGGCTATGGCTACACCTTC.

Many counts were recorded for this clonotype. The gene calls are TRBV19 and TRBJ1-1; no firm D call. CDR1 is LNHDA, CDR2 SQIVND, per germline (reference sequence). V shed 4 bases and J shed 1 base, with 13 bases lying between them. The CDR3 extends over 15 amino acids. The CDR3 coding sequence is TGTGCCAGTAGTACCCCGGGATCTTGGAACACTGAAGCTTTCTTT. Protein product: CASSTPGSWNTEAFF.

The sample holds many counts of this clonotype. V is TRBV29-1 and J is TRBJ2-7; D possibly corresponds to TRBD2 (6 bases). Germline V gene lookup returns CDR1 SQVTM and CDR2 ANQGSEA. Trimming stripped 4 bases from V and 1 base from J, with 14 bases between. The CDR3 is made up of 14 amino acids. The CDR3 loop reads CSVAPQEGSYEQYF. CDR3 DNA sequence: TGCAGCGTTGCCCCCCAGGAGGGATCCTACGAGCAGTACTTC.

V and J are TRBV24-1 and TRBJ2-1; no clear D. The CDR3 sequence is 12 residues long. Germline V gene data show CDR1 as KGHDR and CDR2 as SFDVKD. The V end lost 0 bases, the J end lost 8 bases, and 4 bases lay between the germline ends. CDR3 residues: CATSDLWDEQFF. The CDR3 DNA follows: TGTGCCACCAGTGATTTGTGGGATGAGCAGTTCTTC.

Of note for this clonotype: Given a much more abundant clone one base away, this may be a read error. The chain is built from TRBV6-5 and TRBJ1-2; D is perhaps TRBD1 (6 bases). This CDR3 spans 16 amino acids. Per the germline V gene, CDR1 is MNHEY and CDR2 is SVGAGI. Trimming stripped 2 bases from V and 8 bases from J, with 21 bases between. In DNA, the CDR3 is TGTGCCAGCAGTTACCGAAAGGGACGGGGGGCGCAAGGCTACACCTTC. This encodes CASSYRKGRGAQGYTF.